This is a list of T cell receptor beta chains from one sample in a study of shared clonotypes between healthy human individuals. Clones were read by immunoSEQ multiplex PCR, and TCRdb kept only the in-frame ones, dropping some. The sample holds roughly 1,800,000 clones, less than 95% seen once. Input material: naive CD8+ T cells sorted from blood. The receptors shown here come from a man aged 18 to 29 in good health. The CDR3 runs from the conserved cysteine through the conserved F or W. Fields, in order: CDR3 protein, CDR3 DNA, V gene, D gene, clone size, J gene. D genes are given only for firm matches. Where a row states a size, it is once, few, many or the class of an expanded clone; other rows omit it.

cdr3_aa: CASSLGTHYEQYF
cdr3_nt: TGTGCCAGCAGTTTGGGGACTCACTACGAGCAGTACTTC
v_call: TRBV27
d_call: -
clone_size: -
j_call: TRBJ2-7

cdr3_aa: CASSFGGRIGTGELFF
cdr3_nt: TGTGCCAGCAGCTTTGGCGGGAGAATAGGAACCGGGGAGCTGTTTTTT
v_call: TRBV11-3
d_call: TRBD2
clone_size: -
j_call: TRBJ2-2

cdr3_aa: CASRASGDFTDTQYF
cdr3_nt: TGTGCCAGCAGGGCGAGCGGAGATTTCACAGATACGCAGTATTTT
v_call: TRBV7-9
d_call: -
clone_size: -
j_call: TRBJ2-3

cdr3_aa: CASSLGTVKGANVLTF
cdr3_nt: TGTGCCAGTAGTCTAGGGACAGTAAAGGGAGCCAACGTCCTGACTTTC
v_call: TRBV19
d_call: TRBD1
clone_size: -
j_call: TRBJ2-6

cdr3_aa: CASSRPGQGPTDTQYF
cdr3_nt: TGTGCCAGCAGCAGACCGGGACAGGGGCCCACAGATACGCAGTATTTT
v_call: TRBV11-2
d_call: TRBD1
clone_size: -
j_call: TRBJ2-3

cdr3_aa: CASSSTWDPNQETQYF
cdr3_nt: TGTGCCAGCAGCTCCACCTGGGACCCGAACCAAGAGACCCAGTACTTC
v_call: TRBV5-6
d_call: -
clone_size: -
j_call: TRBJ2-5

cdr3_aa: CASSESILAGSGANVLTF
cdr3_nt: TGCGCCAGCAGTGAGTCGATCCTGGCGGGCTCTGGGGCCAACGTCCTGACTTTC
v_call: TRBV10-2
d_call: -
clone_size: -
j_call: TRBJ2-6

cdr3_aa: CASSQAPGQGTHEQYF
cdr3_nt: TGCGCCAGCAGCCAAGCCCCGGGACAGGGAACCCACGAGCAGTACTTC
v_call: TRBV4-1
d_call: TRBD1
clone_size: -
j_call: TRBJ2-7

cdr3_aa: CASSQVTGLSYEQYF
cdr3_nt: TGTGCCAGCAGCCAAGTGACAGGCCTCTCCTACGAGCAGTACTTC
v_call: TRBV4-2
d_call: -
clone_size: -
j_call: TRBJ2-7

cdr3_aa: CASSLDRGHGNTIYF
cdr3_nt: TGCGCCAGCAGCCTTGACAGGGGGCATGGAAACACCATATATTTT
v_call: TRBV4-3
d_call: TRBD1
clone_size: -
j_call: TRBJ1-3

cdr3_aa: CASSLAGREGQYF
cdr3_nt: TGCGCCAGCAGCTTAGCAGGGCGAGAAGGGCAGTACTTC
v_call: TRBV5-1
d_call: -
clone_size: -
j_call: TRBJ2-7

cdr3_aa: CASTTVGQALLSNQPQHF
cdr3_nt: TGTGCCAGCACAACCGTGGGACAGGCCTTGCTTAGCAATCAGCCCCAGCATTTT
v_call: TRBV7-9
d_call: TRBD1
clone_size: -
j_call: TRBJ1-5

cdr3_aa: CASSVGDSNYEQYF
cdr3_nt: TGTGCCAGCAGCGTAGGGGACAGCAACTACGAGCAGTACTTC
v_call: TRBV9
d_call: TRBD1
clone_size: -
j_call: TRBJ2-7

cdr3_aa: CASSDRDYLTDTQYF
cdr3_nt: TGTGCCAGCAGCGACCGGGACTACCTCACAGATACGCAGTATTTT
v_call: TRBV9
d_call: TRBD2
clone_size: -
j_call: TRBJ2-3

cdr3_aa: CASKSLGAEQFF
cdr3_nt: TGTGCCAGCAAGTCATTGGGGGCTGAGCAGTTCTTC
v_call: TRBV7-6
d_call: -
clone_size: -
j_call: TRBJ2-1

cdr3_aa: CASSEQMAGNQPQHF
cdr3_nt: TGTGCCAGTAGTGAGCAAATGGCGGGGAATCAGCCCCAGCATTTT
v_call: TRBV19
d_call: -
clone_size: -
j_call: TRBJ1-5

cdr3_aa: CASSWAVGVYEQYF
cdr3_nt: TGTGCCAGCAGCTGGGCAGTAGGAGTCTACGAGCAGTACTTC
v_call: TRBV11-2
d_call: -
clone_size: -
j_call: TRBJ2-7

cdr3_aa: CASSLAGNSDTEAFF
cdr3_nt: TGTGCCAGCAGCTTAGCCGGGAATTCGGACACTGAAGCTTTCTTT
v_call: TRBV7-9
d_call: -
clone_size: -
j_call: TRBJ1-1

cdr3_aa: CASSLVGEPEQFF
cdr3_nt: TGCGCCAGCAGCTTGGTTGGGGAACCCGAGCAGTTCTTC
v_call: TRBV5-1
d_call: -
clone_size: -
j_call: TRBJ2-1

cdr3_aa: CAISEPGDLRGYTF
cdr3_nt: TGTGCCATCAGTGAGCCCGGGGATTTGCGTGGCTACACCTTC
v_call: TRBV10-3
d_call: -
clone_size: -
j_call: TRBJ1-2

cdr3_aa: CASSPMGDLIVETQYF
cdr3_nt: TGTGCCAGCAGCCCGATGGGGGATCTGATTGTAGAGACCCAGTACTTC
v_call: TRBV7-9
d_call: -
clone_size: -
j_call: TRBJ2-5

cdr3_aa: CASSSPEGDTIDEQYF
cdr3_nt: TGTGCCAGCAGCTCCCCGGAGGGGGACACCATTGACGAGCAGTACTTC
v_call: TRBV7-9
d_call: -
clone_size: -
j_call: TRBJ2-7

cdr3_aa: CASSLSGEGELFF
cdr3_nt: TGTGCCAGCAGTCTTAGCGGGGAGGGGGAGCTGTTTTTT
v_call: TRBV6-5
d_call: TRBD2
clone_size: -
j_call: TRBJ2-2

cdr3_aa: CASRSRDSSYEQYF
cdr3_nt: TGTGCCAGCAGAAGCCGGGACTCGTCCTACGAGCAGTACTTC
v_call: TRBV5-6
d_call: -
clone_size: -
j_call: TRBJ2-7

cdr3_aa: CASSYGGSYEQYF
cdr3_nt: TGTGCCAGCAGTTATGGGGGTTCCTACGAGCAGTACTTC
v_call: TRBV6-5
d_call: -
clone_size: -
j_call: TRBJ2-7

cdr3_aa: CASSLGQGWTEAFF
cdr3_nt: TGCGCCAGCAGCTTGGGCCAGGGGTGGACTGAAGCTTTCTTT
v_call: TRBV5-1
d_call: -
clone_size: -
j_call: TRBJ1-1

cdr3_aa: CASSQTGLGSSGANVLTF
cdr3_nt: TGCGCCAGCAGCCAGACCGGTTTAGGGAGCTCTGGGGCCAACGTCCTGACTTTC
v_call: TRBV4-3
d_call: -
clone_size: -
j_call: TRBJ2-6

cdr3_aa: CASSPGDVNIQYF
cdr3_nt: TGTGCCAGCAGCCCGGGGGACGTAAACATTCAGTACTTC
v_call: TRBV5-4
d_call: -
clone_size: -
j_call: TRBJ2-4

cdr3_aa: CASSLSDGNEQFF
cdr3_nt: TGTGCCAGCAGCTTGTCTGACGGGAATGAGCAGTTCTTC
v_call: TRBV5-4
d_call: -
clone_size: once
j_call: TRBJ2-1

cdr3_aa: CASSLETGLDTQYF
cdr3_nt: TGTGCCAGCAGCTTAGAAACAGGATTAGATACGCAGTATTTT
v_call: TRBV11-2
d_call: -
clone_size: -
j_call: TRBJ2-3

cdr3_aa: CASSQERAAYEQYF
cdr3_nt: TGTGCCAGCAGCCAAGAACGAGCGGCGTACGAGCAGTACTTC
v_call: TRBV14
d_call: -
clone_size: -
j_call: TRBJ2-7

cdr3_aa: CASSLVRLQGLDSYEQYF
cdr3_nt: TGTGCCAGCAGCTTAGTCCGTCTACAGGGCCTTGACTCCTACGAGCAGTACTTC
v_call: TRBV7-9
d_call: -
clone_size: -
j_call: TRBJ2-7

cdr3_aa: CASSLITSYEQYF
cdr3_nt: TGTGCCAGCAGCTTGATTACATCCTACGAGCAGTACTTC
v_call: TRBV5-4
d_call: -
clone_size: -
j_call: TRBJ2-7

cdr3_aa: CAISSISDTQYF
cdr3_nt: TGTGCCATCAGTAGTATTTCGGATACGCAGTATTTT
v_call: TRBV10-3
d_call: -
clone_size: -
j_call: TRBJ2-3

cdr3_aa: CASSWDRNTEAFF
cdr3_nt: TGTGCCAGCAGTTGGGACCGTAACACTGAAGCTTTCTTT
v_call: TRBV6-6
d_call: -
clone_size: -
j_call: TRBJ1-1

cdr3_aa: CASSEHTEGTKNIQYF
cdr3_nt: TGTGCCAGCAGTGAACATACTGAGGGGACCAAAAACATTCAGTACTTC
v_call: TRBV6-1
d_call: -
clone_size: -
j_call: TRBJ2-4

cdr3_aa: CASSEPSYEQYF
cdr3_nt: TGTGCCAGCAGTGAACCATCTTACGAGCAGTACTTC
v_call: TRBV6-1
d_call: -
clone_size: -
j_call: TRBJ2-7

cdr3_aa: CASSGGLAEYNEQFF
cdr3_nt: TGTGCCAGCAGCGGGGGACTAGCGGAATACAATGAGCAGTTCTTC
v_call: TRBV9
d_call: TRBD2
clone_size: -
j_call: TRBJ2-1

cdr3_aa: CASSFEISGGDEQYF
cdr3_nt: TGTGCCAGCAGTTTTGAGATTAGCGGGGGAGACGAGCAGTACTTC
v_call: TRBV28
d_call: TRBD2
clone_size: -
j_call: TRBJ2-7

cdr3_aa: CASSVGTGLPIGTDNYGYTF
cdr3_nt: TGTGCCAGCAGTGTGGGGACAGGGCTCCCTATTGGGACTGATAACTATGGCTACACCTTC
v_call: TRBV6-1
d_call: TRBD1
clone_size: -
j_call: TRBJ1-2

cdr3_aa: CASSLAETWQPQHF
cdr3_nt: TGTGCCAGCAGTTTGGCGGAAACGTGGCAGCCCCAGCATTTT
v_call: TRBV28
d_call: -
clone_size: -
j_call: TRBJ1-5

cdr3_aa: CASSSMTGVNEAFF
cdr3_nt: TGTGCCAGCTCATCGATGACAGGGGTGAATGAAGCTTTCTTT
v_call: TRBV18
d_call: TRBD1
clone_size: -
j_call: TRBJ1-1

cdr3_aa: CASSVEGATGNTIYF
cdr3_nt: TGTGCCAGCAGCGTAGAGGGGGCAACGGGAAACACCATATATTTT
v_call: TRBV9
d_call: TRBD1
clone_size: -
j_call: TRBJ1-3

cdr3_aa: CAISDVAGGPFEQYF
cdr3_nt: TGTGCCATCAGTGATGTAGCGGGAGGGCCCTTCGAGCAGTACTTC
v_call: TRBV10-3
d_call: TRBD2
clone_size: -
j_call: TRBJ2-7

cdr3_aa: CASSLDIKHQPQHF
cdr3_nt: TGTGCCAGCAGCTTGGACATTAAACATCAGCCCCAGCATTTT
v_call: TRBV5-8
d_call: -
clone_size: -
j_call: TRBJ1-5

cdr3_aa: CASSKARWDTAGGEQYF
cdr3_nt: TGTGCCAGCAGCAAAGCGCGGTGGGACACGGCTGGCGGCGAGCAGTACTTC
v_call: TRBV21-1
d_call: -
clone_size: -
j_call: TRBJ2-7

cdr3_aa: CASSQDPSRSEQYF
cdr3_nt: TGCGCCAGCAGCCAAGATCCCAGCAGGTCCGAGCAGTACTTC
v_call: TRBV4-1
d_call: -
clone_size: -
j_call: TRBJ2-7

cdr3_aa: CASSPDRGLTGELFF
cdr3_nt: TGTGCCAGCAGCCCCGACAGGGGGCTGACCGGGGAGCTGTTTTTT
v_call: TRBV7-9
d_call: TRBD1
clone_size: -
j_call: TRBJ2-2

cdr3_aa: CASNGGNPYNEQFF
cdr3_nt: TGTGCCAGCAACGGGGGGAATCCATACAATGAGCAGTTCTTC
v_call: TRBV9
d_call: TRBD2
clone_size: -
j_call: TRBJ2-1

cdr3_aa: CASSFGQDPTDTQYF
cdr3_nt: TGTGCCAGCAGTTTTGGACAGGACCCCACAGATACGCAGTATTTT
v_call: TRBV28
d_call: TRBD1
clone_size: -
j_call: TRBJ2-3

cdr3_aa: CASSPGQSGTEAFF
cdr3_nt: TGTGCCAGCAGCCCGGGACAGTCGGGCACTGAAGCTTTCTTT
v_call: TRBV5-4
d_call: TRBD1
clone_size: -
j_call: TRBJ1-1

cdr3_aa: CASSLGAGASYEQYF
cdr3_nt: TGTGCCAGCAGCTTGGGGGCGGGAGCCTCCTACGAGCAGTACTTC
v_call: TRBV5-4
d_call: TRBD2
clone_size: -
j_call: TRBJ2-7

cdr3_aa: CASSEYGEKLFF
cdr3_nt: TGTGCCAGCAGTGAATATGGCGAAAAACTGTTTTTT
v_call: TRBV25-1
d_call: -
clone_size: -
j_call: TRBJ1-4

cdr3_aa: CASSEDPLDSTYGYTF
cdr3_nt: TGTGCCAGCAGTGAAGATCCCCTGGACAGCACTTATGGCTACACCTTC
v_call: TRBV6-1
d_call: -
clone_size: -
j_call: TRBJ1-2

cdr3_aa: CASSLGQGGNEQYF
cdr3_nt: TGTGCCAGCAGTCTTGGACAGGGGGGGAACGAGCAGTACTTC
v_call: TRBV7-6
d_call: TRBD1
clone_size: -
j_call: TRBJ2-7

cdr3_aa: CASSQDWPLETQYF
cdr3_nt: TGTGCCAGCAGCCAAGACTGGCCGCTAGAGACCCAGTACTTC
v_call: TRBV4-2
d_call: -
clone_size: -
j_call: TRBJ2-5

cdr3_aa: CSARDLYEQYF
cdr3_nt: TGCAGTGCTAGAGATTTGTACGAGCAGTACTTC
v_call: TRBV20-1
d_call: -
clone_size: few
j_call: TRBJ2-7

cdr3_aa: CATSRAWAGDYGYTF
cdr3_nt: TGTGCCACCAGCAGAGCTTGGGCAGGGGACTATGGCTACACCTTC
v_call: TRBV15
d_call: -
clone_size: -
j_call: TRBJ1-2